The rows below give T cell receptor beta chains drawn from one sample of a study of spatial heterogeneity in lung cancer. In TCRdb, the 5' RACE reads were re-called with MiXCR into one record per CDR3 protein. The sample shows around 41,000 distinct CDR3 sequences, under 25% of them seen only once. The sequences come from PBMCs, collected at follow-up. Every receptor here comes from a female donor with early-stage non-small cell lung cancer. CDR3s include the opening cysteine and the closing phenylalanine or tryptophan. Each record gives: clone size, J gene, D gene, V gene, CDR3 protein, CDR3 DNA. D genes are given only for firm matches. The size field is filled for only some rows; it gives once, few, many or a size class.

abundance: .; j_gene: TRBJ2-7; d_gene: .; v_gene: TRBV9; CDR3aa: CASSDTRFPYEQYF; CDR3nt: TGTGCCAGCAGCGATACACGTTTTCCCTACGAGCAGTACTTC
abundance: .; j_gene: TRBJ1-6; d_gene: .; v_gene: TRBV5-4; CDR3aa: CASSLDRFNNSPLHF; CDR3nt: TGTGCCAGCAGCTTGGACAGGTTCAATAATTCACCCCTCCACTTT
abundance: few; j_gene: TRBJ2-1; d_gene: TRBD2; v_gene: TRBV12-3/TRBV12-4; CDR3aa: CASRAGDYNEQFF; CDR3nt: TGTGCCAGTCGGGCGGGAGACTACAATGAGCAGTTCTTC
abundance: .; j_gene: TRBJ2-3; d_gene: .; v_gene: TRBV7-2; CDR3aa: CASRDEGRGTDTQYF; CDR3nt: TGTGCCAGCCGAGACGAGGGCCGGGGCACAGATACGCAGTATTTT
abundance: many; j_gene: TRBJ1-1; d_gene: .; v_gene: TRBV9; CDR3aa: CASSHEDQAFF; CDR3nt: TGTGCCAGCAGTCACGAGGATCAGGCTTTCTTT
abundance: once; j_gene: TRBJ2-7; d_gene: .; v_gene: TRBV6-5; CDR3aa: CASSYLLQGYEQYF; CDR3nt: TGTGCCAGCAGTTATCTATTACAGGGCTACGAGCAGTACTTC
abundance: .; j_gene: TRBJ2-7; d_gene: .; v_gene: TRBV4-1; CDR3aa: CASSQTETGSYEQYF; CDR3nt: TGCGCCAGCAGCCAAACTGAGACAGGTAGCTACGAGCAGTACTTC
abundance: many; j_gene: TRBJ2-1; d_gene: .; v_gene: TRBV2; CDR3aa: CASSEGRVEQFF; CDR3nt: TGTGCCAGCAGTGAAGGCAGGGTAGAGCAGTTCTTC
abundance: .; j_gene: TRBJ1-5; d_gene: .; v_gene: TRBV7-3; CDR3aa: CASTPPLGNQPQHF; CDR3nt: TGTGCCAGCACCCCCCCCCTAGGCAATCAGCCCCAGCATTTT
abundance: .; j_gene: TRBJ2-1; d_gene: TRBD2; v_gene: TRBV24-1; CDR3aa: CATSGGSGRPGDEQFF; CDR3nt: TGTGCCACCAGTGGGGGGAGCGGGAGACCGGGGGATGAGCAGTTCTTC
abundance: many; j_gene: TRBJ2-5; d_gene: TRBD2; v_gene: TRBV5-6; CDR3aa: CASSLLAGGRETQYF; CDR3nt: TGTGCCAGCAGCTTGCTAGCGGGGGGGCGCGAGACCCAGTACTTC
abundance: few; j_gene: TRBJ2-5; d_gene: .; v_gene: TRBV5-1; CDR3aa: CASSRRVTQYF; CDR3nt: TGCGCCAGCAGCCGGCGAGTGACCCAGTACTTC
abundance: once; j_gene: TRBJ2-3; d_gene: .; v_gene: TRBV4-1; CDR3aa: CASSQSRGRERVGADTQYF; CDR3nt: TGCGCCAGCAGCCAGTCTAGGGGTCGGGAACGGGTAGGGGCAGATACGCAGTATTTT
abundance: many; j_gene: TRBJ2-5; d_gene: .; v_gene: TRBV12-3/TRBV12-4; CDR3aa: CASSPARETQYF; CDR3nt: TGTGCCAGCAGTCCCGCTAGAGAGACCCAGTACTTC
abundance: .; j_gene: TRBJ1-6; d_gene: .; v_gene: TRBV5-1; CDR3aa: CASSLEQGGGSPLHF; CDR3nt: TGCGCCAGCAGCTTGGAACAGGGTGGAGGATCACCCCTCCACTTT
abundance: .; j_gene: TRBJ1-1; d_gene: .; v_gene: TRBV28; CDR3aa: CASKLGNTEAFF; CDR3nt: TGTGCCAGCAAGCTGGGAAACACTGAAGCTTTCTTT
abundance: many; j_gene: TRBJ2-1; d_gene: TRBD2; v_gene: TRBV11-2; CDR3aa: CASSPTLAGGSYNEQFF; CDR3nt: TGTGCCAGCAGCCCAACTTTAGCGGGGGGTTCCTACAATGAGCAGTTCTTC
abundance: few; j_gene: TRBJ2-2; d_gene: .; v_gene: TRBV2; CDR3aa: CASSATTRTGELFF; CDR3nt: TGTGCCAGCAGTGCTACTACTAGGACCGGGGAGCTGTTTTTT
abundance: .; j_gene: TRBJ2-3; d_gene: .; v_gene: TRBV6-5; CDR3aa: CASSYGLLVGTDTQYF; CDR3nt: TGTGCCAGCAGTTACGGACTGTTAGTGGGCACAGATACGCAGTATTTT
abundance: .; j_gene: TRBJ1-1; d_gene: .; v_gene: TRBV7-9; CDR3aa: CASSLTGLNEAFF; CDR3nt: TGTGCCAGCAGCCTCACAGGGCTAAATGAAGCTTTCTTT
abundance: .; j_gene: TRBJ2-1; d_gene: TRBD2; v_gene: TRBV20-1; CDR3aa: CSAKYLAGGNYNEQFF; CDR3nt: TGCAGTGCTAAGTACTTAGCGGGAGGGAATTACAATGAGCAGTTCTTC
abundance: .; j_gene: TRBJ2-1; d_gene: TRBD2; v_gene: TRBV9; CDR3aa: CASSVTSGNNEQFF; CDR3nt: TGTGCCAGCAGCGTAACTAGCGGGAACAATGAGCAGTTCTTC
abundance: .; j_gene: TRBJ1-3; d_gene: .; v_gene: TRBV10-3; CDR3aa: CAISDRRGSTGNTIYF; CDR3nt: TGTGCCATCAGTGACCGAAGGGGGTCGACTGGAAACACCATATATTTT
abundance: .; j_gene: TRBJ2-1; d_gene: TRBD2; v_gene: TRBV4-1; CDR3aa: CASSQVDLGLAGVNEQFF; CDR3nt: TGCGCCAGCAGCCAGGTTGACCTGGGACTAGCGGGAGTCAATGAGCAGTTCTTC
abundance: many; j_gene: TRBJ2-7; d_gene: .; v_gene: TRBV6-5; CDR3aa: CASSSPARYTYEQYF; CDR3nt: TGTGCCAGCAGTTCCCCAGCGAGATATACCTACGAGCAGTACTTC
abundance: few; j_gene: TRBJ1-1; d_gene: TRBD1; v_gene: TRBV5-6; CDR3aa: CASSLPAGGTEAFF; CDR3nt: TGTGCCAGCAGCCTACCCGCAGGGGGTACTGAAGCTTTCTTT
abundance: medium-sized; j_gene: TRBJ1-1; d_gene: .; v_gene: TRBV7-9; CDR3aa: CASSLATGRATNTEAFF; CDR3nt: TGTGCCAGCAGCTTAGCTACAGGTAGGGCGACGAACACTGAAGCTTTCTTT
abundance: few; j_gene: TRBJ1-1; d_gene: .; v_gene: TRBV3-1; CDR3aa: CASSQVPTEAFF; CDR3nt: TGTGCCAGCAGCCAAGTGCCCACTGAAGCTTTCTTT
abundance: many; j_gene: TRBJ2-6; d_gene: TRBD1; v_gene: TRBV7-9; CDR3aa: CASSPGTGGDGANVLTF; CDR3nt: TGTGCCAGCAGCCCTGGGACAGGGGGTGATGGGGCCAACGTCCTGACTTTC
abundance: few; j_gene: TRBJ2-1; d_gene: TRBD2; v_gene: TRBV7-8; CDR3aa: CASSLFVGREGGNEQFF; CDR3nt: TGTGCCAGCAGCTTATTTGTCGGGCGGGAGGGAGGTAATGAGCAGTTCTTC
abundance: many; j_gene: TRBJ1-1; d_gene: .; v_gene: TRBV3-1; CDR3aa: CASRTRANTEAFF; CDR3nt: TGTGCCAGCAGGACCAGGGCTAACACTGAAGCTTTCTTT
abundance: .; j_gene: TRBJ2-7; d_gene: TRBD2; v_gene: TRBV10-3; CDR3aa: CAISDLPAGVPAADEQYF; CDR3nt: TGTGCCATCAGTGACCTTCCAGCGGGAGTTCCCGCCGCCGACGAGCAGTACTTC
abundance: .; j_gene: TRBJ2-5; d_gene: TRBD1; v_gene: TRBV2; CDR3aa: CASSQNRGQQETQYF; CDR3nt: TGTGCCAGCAGTCAAAACCGGGGACAGCAAGAGACCCAGTACTTC